The following is a T cell receptor (beta chain) sequence with its context. No antigen is known for it. The sample belongs to a study of cytomegalovirus exposure and HLA in healthy donors. As for the study in general: Across around 400 genotyped donors, roughly 80% landed in the Caucasian-associated ancestry cluster. Whole-study findings and limits: Cytomegalovirus-associated TCR beta chains were listed, numbering more than 150.

In germline, CDR1 is SGHRS, CDR2 YFSETQ. This CDR3 has 15 residues. Trimming at V came to 4 bases and at J to 0 bases, leaving 5 bases not matched to a gene. 13 Jbeta primers and 60 Vbeta primers were used for the PCR. Method: immunoSEQ multiplex PCR; TCRdb's copy keeps in-frame clones and lacks some. The sample consists of roughly 62,000 clones, 70% to 75% of them appearing once. The donors were healthy bone marrow donors. The V call is TRBV5-1, the J call TRBJ2-7; TRBD1 matches at 9 bases. The TCR sequence derives from a young woman in good health and CMV-seronegative. Sequencing input: PBMCs. CDR3 sequence reads: CASSTGTGSSYEQYV. As DNA, the CDR3 is TGCGCCAGCAGCACCGGGACAGGGAGCTCCTACGAGCAGTACGTC.